This passage covers 26 T cell receptor beta chains from one sample sequenced in a study of T-cell reconstitution after alpha-beta-depleted transplantation in children. Unique molecular identifiers were used in preparing the TCRbeta library. MiXCR was run by TCRdb on the PCR reads, yielding one entry per CDR3 protein. The sample lists more than 400,000 distinct CDR3 sequences, around 46% occurring once. The sequencing here drew on PBMCs, taken before TCRalphabeta/CD19-depleted stem cell transplant. Receptor source: a girl aged 2-10 years with aplastic anemia, due to receive a stem cell transplant.

The genes are TRBV6-1 and TRBJ1-5, with 11 positions matching TRBD1. This CDR3 spans 15 amino acids. Germline-derived CDR1 and CDR2 are MNHNS and SASEGT. V shed 4 bases and J 5 bases; nucleotides not matched to a gene: 4. CDR3 amino acids: CASSGTGGLDQPQHF. The DNA of the CDR3 is TGTGCCAGCAGTGGGACAGGGGGCCTGGATCAGCCCCAGCATTTT.

This chain joins TRBV5-1 and TRBJ2-5, with 8 bases fitting TRBD2. CDR1 and CDR2 (germline): SGHRS, YFSETQ. Trimming at V came to 6 bases and at J to 2 bases, leaving 18 bases not matched to a gene. This CDR3 has 18 amino acids. Here the CDR3 reads CASINVGLVHAGQETQYF. In nucleotides, the CDR3 is TGCGCCAGCATCAACGTGGGACTAGTTCACGCCGGGCAAGAGACCCAGTACTTC. The variable domain in full, completed from reference TRBV5-1 and TRBJ2-5, reads KAGVTQTPRYLIKTRGQQVTLSCSPISGHRSVSWYQQTPGQGLQFLFEYFSETQRNKGNFPGRFSGRQFSNSRSEMNVSTLELGDSALYLCASINVGLVHAGQETQYFGPGTRLLVL.

Relative to its sample, this clonotype is medium-sized. The gene calls are TRBV12-3 or TRBV12-4 and TRBJ2-7; D possibly corresponds to TRBD1 (6 bases). This CDR3 is 13 amino acids long. The V end was cut by 3 bases, the J end by 4 bases, with 10 bases between. DNA for the CDR3: TGTGCCAGCAGTTTCCGGGACACTTACGAGCAGTACTTC. Its translation: CASSFRDTYEQYF.

The chain couples TRBV6-5 to TRBJ2-1; D is perhaps TRBD1 or TRBD2 (5 bases each). Between the trimmed V and J ends, which lost 2 bases and 6 bases, there was a span of 14 bases. CDR3 length: 15 residues. Germline V gene sequence: CDR1 MNHEY, CDR2 SVGAGI. The CDR3 loop is CASSYGSEGLNEQFF. CDR3 in DNA: TGTGCCAGCAGTTACGGGTCTGAGGGGCTCAATGAGCAGTTCTTC.

This clonotype showed up just a few times. V is TRBV27 and J is TRBJ1-5, with D unresolved. Germline assignment: CDR1 MNHEY and CDR2 SMNVEV (reference sequence). The CDR3 loop spans 14 amino acids. V lost 2 bases and J lost 6, with 11 bases in between. CDR3 sequence reads: CASSLEGYAQPQHF. CDR3 nucleotides: TGTGCCAGCAGTTTAGAAGGGTACGCTCAGCCCCAGCATTTT.

This chain's CDR3 is CSVGTGPAKNIQYF. The CDR3 DNA is TGCAGCGTTGGGACAGGGCCAGCCAAAAACATTCAGTACTTC. The chain joins TRBV29-1 to TRBJ2-4; 8 bases match TRBD1. There are 14 residues in the CDR3. Unmatched junction bases numbered 2, after V lost 4 bases and J lost 0 bases. Germline values: CDR1 SQVTM, CDR2 ANQGSEA.

This clonotype occurred many times. The chain recombines TRBV5-5 with TRBJ2-2; 10 bases agree with TRBD1. This CDR3 contains 16 residues. Germline CDR1 is SGHKS and CDR2 is YYEKEE (reference sequence). V was pared by 0 bases and J by 3 bases, with 2 bases of the junction left unmatched. DNA for the CDR3: TGTGCCAGCAGCTTGGCGGGGACAGGGGACACCGGGGAGCTGTTTTTT. Its translation: CASSLAGTGDTGELFF. The whole variable domain, filled in from reference TRBV5-5 and TRBJ2-2, reads DAGVTQSPTHLIKTRGQQVTLRCSPISGHKSVSWYQQVLGQGPQFIFQYYEKEERGRGNFPDRFSARQFPNYSSELNVNALLLGDSALYLCASSLAGTGDTGELFFGEGSRLTVL.

In its sample, this clonotype ranks as medium-sized. V is TRBV4-3 and J is TRBJ2-2; D unresolved. The germline V and J ends were trimmed by 0 bases and 5 bases, with 4 bases remaining between them. Germline V gene data show CDR1 as LGHNA and CDR2 as YSLEER. The CDR3 length is 13 residues. The CDR3 protein is CASSQEWTGELFF. CDR3 bases: TGCGCCAGCAGCCAAGAGTGGACCGGGGAGCTGTTTTTT.

Only a few counts were recorded for this clonotype. The chain has TRBV6-5 and TRBJ2-5; the match to TRBD1 covers 7 bases. Trimming removed 0 bases from V and 5 bases from J; junction bases left unmatched: 3. The CDR3 is 14 amino acids. From germline, CDR1 is MNHEY and CDR2 SVGAGI. The CDR3 bases are TGTGCCAGCAGTTACTCGACAGGGTTGGAGACCCAGTACTTC. It encodes CASSYSTGLETQYF.

A single count supports this clonotype. The chain links TRBV30 to TRBJ1-4; TRBD1 might be the D (5 bases). The CDR3 length is 15 residues. Germline values: CDR1 GTSNPN, CDR2 SVGIG (reference sequence). V was cut by 5 bases and J by 3 bases, with 16 bases left in between. DNA for the CDR3: TGTGCCTGGGGTCCATTAGGGGCCTCTAATGAAAAACTGTTTTTT. It encodes CAWGPLGASNEKLFF.

There are many counts of this clonotype. The rearrangement joins TRBV20-1 to TRBJ1-1; no clear D gene. This CDR3 comprises 13 residues. V was cut by 6 bases and J by 0 bases, with 11 bases left in between. Germline V gives CDR1 DFQATT, CDR2 SNEGSKA (reference sequence). The CDR3 loop reads CSAGDGLNTEAFF. DNA for the CDR3: TGCAGTGCGGGAGACGGCTTGAACACTGAAGCTTTCTTT.

This clonotype has only one observation. The chain is built from TRBV29-1 and TRBJ2-1, with D possibly TRBD1 on 6 matching bases. This CDR3 is 15 amino acids long. V lost 4 bases and J lost 1, with 14 bases in between. The germline V gene encodes CDR1 SQVTM and CDR2 ANQGSEA. CDR3 in DNA: TGCAGCGTTGTACTACAAGGGGGATCCTACAATGAGCAGTTCTTC. Protein product: CSVVLQGGSYNEQFF.

The rearrangement uses TRBV5-1 and TRBJ2-1, with D tentatively TRBD2 (5 bases). V lost 0 bases, J lost 7 bases, and 11 bases lay in between. This CDR3 has 14 amino acids. From germline, CDR1 is SGHRS and CDR2 YFSETQ. CDR3 protein: CASSLGAGGNEQFF. CDR3 nucleotide sequence: TGCGCCAGCAGCTTGGGGGCCGGAGGAAATGAGCAGTTCTTC.

J is TRBJ2-7 and V is TRBV5-6; D may be TRBD1 or TRBD2 (5 bases each). The CDR3 spans 13 residues. Per the germline V gene, CDR1 is SGHDT and CDR2 is YYEEEE. V was pared by 4 bases and J by 3 bases, with 11 bases between. The CDR3 nucleotides are TGTGCCAGCAGCCCGGGACCAAACTACGAGCAGTACTTC. Encoded protein: CASSPGPNYEQYF.

This clonotype was seen repeatedly, ten times or more. The genes are TRBV7-2 and TRBJ1-2, with no clear D. V was trimmed by 5 bases and J by 6 bases, leaving 13 bases between them. The CDR3 totals 13 residues. Looked up from germline, CDR1 is SGHTA and CDR2 is FQGNSA. The CDR3 loop is CASSPRERDGYTF. DNA for the CDR3: TGTGCCAGCAGCCCCCGGGAGAGAGATGGCTACACCTTC.

As concerns this clonotype: A clone one base away is much larger, so this may be a read error. The J gene is TRBJ1-5, the V gene TRBV6-1; 7 bases fit TRBD2. The J call may be mistaken, given a closer DNA end match to TRBJ2-3. CDR3 length: 15 residues. Looked up from germline, CDR1 is MNHNS and CDR2 is SASEGT. CDR3: CATEQGRAPYQPQYF. CDR3 in DNA: TGTGCCACGGAGCAAGGGAGGGCCCCTTATCAGCCCCAGTATTTT.

This chain uses TRBV12-3 or TRBV12-4 with TRBJ2-6, with 8 positions matching TRBD1. Trimming at V came to 8 bases and at J to 0 bases, leaving 12 bases not matched to a gene. The CDR3 sequence is 18 residues long. The CDR3 loop is CASAYLRGQNSGANVLTF. The CDR3 coding sequence is TGTGCCAGCGCCTACCTCAGGGGGCAAAACTCTGGGGCCAACGTCCTGACTTTC.

This chain connects TRBV5-1 to TRBJ2-1; D may correspond to TRBD1 or TRBD2 (6 bases each). Trimming took 4 bases from V and 7 from J, leaving 15 bases between them. Per the germline V gene, CDR1 is SGHRS and CDR2 is YFSETQ. The CDR3 extends over 14 amino acids. As DNA, the CDR3 is TGCGCCAGCAGCCTTACCCAGGGGAGGAATGAGCAGTTCTTC. Translating gives CASSLTQGRNEQFF. The full variable domain, its missing parts supplied by reference TRBV5-1 and TRBJ2-1, is KAGVTQTPRYLIKTRGQQVTLSCSPISGHRSVSWYQQTPGQGLQFLFEYFSETQRNKGNFPGRFSGRQFSNSRSEMNVSTLELGDSALYLCASSLTQGRNEQFFGPGTRLTVL.

The chain employs TRBV28 and TRBJ1-1; D may be TRBD1 (5 bases). V was pared by 5 bases and J by 5 bases, with 12 bases between. The CDR3 is made up of 13 amino acids. In germline, CDR1 is MDHEN, CDR2 SYDVKM. CDR3 sequence: CASSQGSGTEAFF. The CDR3 region has the DNA TGTGCCAGCAGTCAGGGATCGGGAACTGAAGCTTTCTTT.

This clonotype has more than one count but fewer than ten. The CDR3 DNA follows: TGCAGTGCTAGAGCCCAGGGCTTAGATACGCAGTATTTT. It specifies CSARAQGLDTQYF. This sequence joins TRBV20-1 and TRBJ2-3; the D gene is possibly TRBD1 (5 bases). The CDR3 runs 13 residues. Trimming removed 1 base from V and 5 bases from J, with 10 bases in between. The V gene's germline CDR1 is DFQATT and CDR2 SNEGSKA (reference sequence).

With regard to this clonotype: One end of the junction is discordant with germline, which a read error may explain. The CDR3 DNA is TGCGCCAGCGGCTTGAAGACTACCGGGGAGCTGTTTTTT. Encoded protein: CASGLKTTGELFF. V usage is TRBV5-1 and J usage is TRBJ2-2; D is unclear. This CDR3 is 13 amino acids long. The germline CDR1 and CDR2 sequences are SGHRS and YFSETQ.

The CDR3 sequence is CSATGNEQFF. The CDR3 DNA follows: TGCAGCGCTACCGGGAATGAGCAGTTCTTC. The chain employs TRBV29-1 and TRBJ2-1; no firm D call. Germline CDR1 and CDR2: SQVTM and ANQGSEA. The CDR3 runs 10 residues. The ends were cut back, 7 bases at V and 7 bases at J, with 8 bases in the middle.

The chain recombines TRBV6-1 with TRBJ1-6; 8 positions match TRBD1. Germline V gene lookup returns CDR1 MNHNS and CDR2 SASEGT. The CDR3 length is 15 residues. Trimming cost V 6 bases and J 5 bases; bases outside gene matches: 6. The CDR3 nucleotides are TGTGCCAGCAGCCGCGTACAGGGGGATAATTCACCCCTCCACTTT. Translating it yields CASSRVQGDNSPLHF.

The chain employs TRBV20-1 and TRBJ2-3, with 8 bases lining up with TRBD2. Germline trimming cut 0 bases from V and 2 bases from J; bases unmatched to any gene: 13. The CDR3 extends over 18 amino acids. Germline values: CDR1 DFQATT, CDR2 SNEGSKA (reference sequence). The CDR3 DNA reads as TGCAGTGCTAGAGATATCACGAGCGGGGGCTCCTACACAGATACGCAGTATTTT. This translates into CSARDITSGGSYTDTQYF.

The gene calls are TRBV9 and TRBJ2-1; 8 positions match TRBD1. The V gene's germline CDR1 is SGDLS and CDR2 YYNGEE. This CDR3 is 15 amino acids long. Trimming cost V 0 bases and J 10 bases; bases outside gene matches: 9. For the CDR3, the DNA is TGTGCCAGCAGCGTAGGGATCCAGGGGGCAAGAGAGCAGTTCTTC. This translates into CASSVGIQGAREQFF.

This clonotype was detected many times. The chain uses TRBV10-3 and TRBJ2-3; D tentatively reads TRBD1 or TRBD2 (5 bases each). The CDR3 totals 16 residues. CDR1 ENHRY and CDR2 SYGVKD come from the germline V gene. Trimming shortened V by 3 bases and J by 0 bases, and 13 bases separated the two germline ends. The chain's CDR3 is CAISEAWDGSTDTQYF. The CDR3 DNA follows: TGTGCCATCAGTGAAGCATGGGACGGAAGCACAGATACGCAGTATTTT.